One TCR beta chain is described in this entry. The V end lost 5 bases, the J end lost 0 bases, and 14 bases lay between the germline ends. In germline, CDR1 is LNHDA, CDR2 SQIVND (reference sequence). CDR3 size: 16 residues. The data belong to a study of blood T cell repertoires in COVID-19. Whole-study context: Collection of acute and convalescent COVID-19 samples took place in the United States, Italy and Spain. T cells, B-cell-depleted T cells, or PBMCs provided the cDNA or gDNA that served as material.

Study processing details: Using reference gene primer amplification, nucleated cell counts were estimated. Sequencing used immunoSEQ multiplex PCR; TCRdb keeps in-frame clones, though not all of them. The V and J calls and the clone size are those of that table, but D and trimming were determined from the DNA. The sample records under 150,000 clones, over 70% being singletons. Sequencing was done on a sample of peripheral blood. This clonotype was obtained from a man aged 50 to 59 with acute or convalescent COVID-19. The chain joins TRBV19 to TRBJ1-3; D ambiguous. CDR3 sequence reads: CASSVPTASSGNTIYF. For the CDR3, the DNA is TGTGCCAGTAGTGTCCCGACTGCGAGCTCTGGAAACACCATATATTTT.